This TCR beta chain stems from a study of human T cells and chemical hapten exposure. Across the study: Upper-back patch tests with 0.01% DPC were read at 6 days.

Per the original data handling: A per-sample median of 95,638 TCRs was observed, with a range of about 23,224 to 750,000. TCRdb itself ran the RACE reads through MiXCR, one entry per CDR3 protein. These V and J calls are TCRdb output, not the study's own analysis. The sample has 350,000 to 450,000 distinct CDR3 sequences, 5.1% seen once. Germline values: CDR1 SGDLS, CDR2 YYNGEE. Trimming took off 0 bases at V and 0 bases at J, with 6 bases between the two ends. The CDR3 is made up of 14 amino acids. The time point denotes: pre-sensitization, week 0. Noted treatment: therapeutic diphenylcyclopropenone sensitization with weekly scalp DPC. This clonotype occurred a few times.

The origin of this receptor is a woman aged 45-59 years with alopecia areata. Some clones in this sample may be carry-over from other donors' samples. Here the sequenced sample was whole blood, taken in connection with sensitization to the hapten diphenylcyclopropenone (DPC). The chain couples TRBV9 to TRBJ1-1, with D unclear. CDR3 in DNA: TGTGCCAGCAGCGTAGATGGAGTGAACACTGAAGCTTTCTTT. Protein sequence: CASSVDGVNTEAFF.